This record looks at one T cell receptor (beta chain) sequence and its context. PCR amplification relied on 60 Vbeta primers (plus 13 Jbeta primers). TCRdb's copy holds only in-frame clones and misses some; the assay was immunoSEQ multiplex PCR. This sample yields approximately 290,000 clones, of which about four fifths are seen a single time; about 0.28% belongs to the top ten. The data originate from a study of cytomegalovirus exposure and HLA in healthy donors. The CDR3 has 12 amino acids. The germline CDR1 and CDR2 sequences are SQVTM and ANQGSEA. Trimming left V 6 bases short and J 0 bases short, with 8 bases between.

The gene calls are TRBV29-1 and TRBJ1-1; weak D call: TRBD1 (5 bases). This sequence was found in a girl aged 2-10 years in good health and CMV-seronegative. The material sequenced was PBMCs. CDR3 nucleotides: TGCAGCGTCCTGACAGTGAACACTGAAGCTTTCTTT. Its translation is CSVLTVNTEAFF.